These 20 T cell receptor beta chains were sequenced from one sample in a study of blood T cell repertoires in COVID-19. TCRdb's table, derived via immunoSEQ multiplex PCR, lists solely in-frame clones and lacks some. The top ten hold about 1.7% of the sample, which has about 140,000 clones, roughly 88% seen once. Sample: peripheral blood. The receptors were gathered from a man aged 70-80 years with acute or convalescent COVID-19.

The chain carries TRBV30 and TRBJ2-1; TRBD2 matches at 9 bases. In germline, CDR1 is GTSNPN, CDR2 SVGIG (reference sequence). Trimming took 2 bases from V and 4 from J; bases not matched to a gene: 6. The CDR3 is 15 residues long. Here the CDR3 reads CAWSRGLAGYNEQFF. Here the CDR3 DNA reads TGTGCCTGGAGTCGCGGGCTAGCGGGATACAATGAGCAGTTCTTC.

This clone came up once. The chain uses TRBV10-3 and TRBJ2-3, with D perhaps TRBD2 (6 bases). The CDR3 sequence is 15 residues long. V dropped 6 bases and J dropped 0 bases, with 13 bases sitting between them. CDR1 ENHRY and CDR2 SYGVKD come from the germline V gene. The CDR3 DNA reads TGTGCCATCAGCTACCTTAGCGGTAGCACAGATACGCAGTATTTT. It codes for CAISYLSGSTDTQYF.

The rearrangement joins TRBV5-4 to TRBJ2-6; D perhaps matches TRBD1 (5 bases). The CDR3 runs 13 residues. Deletions cut 7 bases from V and 4 bases from J, with 9 bases between. The germline V gene has CDR1 SGHNT and CDR2 YYREEE (reference sequence). In DNA form, the CDR3 reads TGTGCCAGCGGGCGGACAGGGGCCAACGTCCTGACTTTC. Translation: CASGRTGANVLTF. The variable domain in full, completed from reference TRBV5-4 and TRBJ2-6, reads ETGVTQSPTHLIKTRGQQVTLRCSSQSGHNTVSWYQQALGQGPQFIFQYYREEENGRGNFPPRFSGLQFPNYSSELNVNALELDDSALYLCASGRTGANVLTFGAGSRLTVL.

J is TRBJ2-7 and V is TRBV28; 12 nucleotides align to TRBD1. This CDR3 comprises 15 residues. From germline, CDR1 is MDHEN and CDR2 SYDVKM. The V and J ends lost 5 bases and 4 bases, in that order; junction bases with no gene match: 6. As DNA, the CDR3 is TGTGCCAGCAGTGGGACAGGGGGCCAATGGTACGAGCAGTACTTC. This gives the protein CASSGTGGQWYEQYF. The variable domain in full, with the rest retrieved from reference TRBV28 and TRBJ2-7, is DVKVTQSSRYLVKRTGEKVFLECVQDMDHENMFWYRQDPGLGLRLIYFSYDVKMKEKGDIPEGYSVSREKKERFSLILESASTNQTSMYLCASSGTGGQWYEQYFGPGTRLTVT.

The chain employs TRBV3-1 (or the pseudogene TRBV3-2) and TRBJ2-2, with D unresolved. The CDR3 is made up of 13 amino acids. Germline V gives CDR1 LGHDT, CDR2 YNNKEL (reference sequence). V was trimmed by 6 bases and J by 5 bases, leaving 10 bases between them. Here the CDR3 DNA reads TGTGCCAGCAGTCTAGTTGGAACCGGGGAGCTGTTTTTT. Its protein product is CASSLVGTGELFF.

The chain recombines TRBV6-4 with TRBJ2-1; no reliable D call. Germline-derived CDR1 and CDR2 are MRHNA and SNTAGT. V dropped 7 bases and J dropped 7 bases, with 8 bases sitting between them. This CDR3 spans 11 amino acids. The CDR3: CASKFRNEQFF. In nucleotides, the CDR3 is TGTGCCAGCAAATTCAGGAATGAGCAGTTCTTC.

The chain couples TRBV20-1 to TRBJ1-4; 10 positions agree with TRBD1. Germline-derived CDR1 and CDR2 are DFQATT and SNEGSKA (reference sequence). Germline trimming cut 3 bases from V and 8 bases from J; bases unmatched to any gene: 12. CDR3 size: 16 residues. Here the CDR3 DNA reads TGCAGTGCTAGTTTAGACAGGGGGCTCCGCGCAGAAAAACTGTTTTTT. This sequence encodes CSASLDRGLRAEKLFF.

The chain employs TRBV13 and TRBJ2-3; D is unresolved. The CDR3 has 14 amino acids. Germline V gene data show CDR1 as PRHDT and CDR2 as FYEKMQ (reference sequence). The V and J ends lost 5 bases and 1 base respectively, with 10 bases between them. The CDR3 region is CASSPTGGTDTQYF. The CDR3 bases are TGTGCCAGCAGCCCGACGGGTGGCACAGATACGCAGTATTTT.

The J gene is TRBJ1-1, the V gene TRBV7-9; D gene unclear. Trimming stripped 5 bases from V and 11 bases from J, with 21 bases between. The CDR3 length is 14 residues. Per germline, CDR1 SEHNR and CDR2 FQNEAQ (reference sequence). Here the CDR3 reads CASSPSGSDRRAFF. In nucleotides, the CDR3 is TGTGCCAGCAGCCCAAGCGGCTCAGATCGGCGGGCTTTCTTT. Looking up the rest from reference TRBV7-9 and TRBJ1-1 gives the full variable domain: DTGVSQNPRHKITKRGQNVTFRCDPISEHNRLYWYRQTLGQGPEFLTYFQNEAQLEKSRLLSDRFSAERPKGSFSTLEIQRTEQGDSAMYLCASSPSGSDRRAFFGQGTRLTVV.

The rearrangement joins TRBV3-1 (or the pseudogene TRBV3-2) to TRBJ2-7; D is possibly TRBD2 (6 bases). CDR1 and CDR2 from the germline V gene are LGHDT and YNNKEL (reference sequence). Trimming cost V 1 base and J 4 bases, with 17 bases left between them. This CDR3 is 16 amino acids long. The CDR3 nucleotides are TGTGCCAGCAGCCAAGCCCAAGGGACTTTGGTATACGAGCAGTACTTC. Its protein product is CASSQAQGTLVYEQYF.

This clone was seen a few times. The chain recombines TRBV7-9 with TRBJ2-5; 13 nucleotides match TRBD2. The V gene end was trimmed by 4 bases and the J gene end by 5 bases; junction bases not matched to a gene: 4. Germline V gene sequence: CDR1 SEHNR, CDR2 FQNEAQ (reference sequence). The CDR3 is 15 residues long. The CDR3 is CASSSRLAGGETQYF. Here the CDR3 DNA reads TGTGCCAGCAGCTCCCGACTAGCGGGAGGCGAGACCCAGTACTTC.

The chain couples TRBV5-1 to TRBJ1-1; D is undetermined. Germline CDR1 reads SGHRS; CDR2 reads YFSETQ. The CDR3 has 14 residues. Trimming removed 2 bases at V and 1 base at J, with 9 bases between. DNA for the CDR3: TGCGCCAGCAGCTTATGGCAGGAGAACACTGAAGCTTTCTTT. It codes for CASSLWQENTEAFF.

The chain joins TRBV2 to TRBJ1-3; D unresolved. From germline, CDR1 is SNHLY and CDR2 FYNNEI. The V gene lost 9 bases and the J gene lost 0 bases, with 9 bases spanning the gap. The CDR3 extends over 13 amino acids. CDR3 nucleotides: TGTGCCAGGGGGAGAAGCTCTGGAAACACCATATATTTT. Its protein is CARGRSSGNTIYF.

V usage is TRBV7-2 and J usage is TRBJ2-5, with 13 bases matching TRBD2. The V gene end was trimmed by 7 bases and the J gene end by 4 bases; junction bases not matched to a gene: 3. This CDR3 has 14 amino acids. Germline V CDR1 and CDR2: SGHTA, FQGNSA. CDR3 protein: CASTWTSGGETQYF. The CDR3 DNA sequence: TGTGCCAGCACTTGGACTAGCGGGGGAGAGACCCAGTACTTC.

The CDR3 protein is CAISGSVNTEAFF. The DNA of the CDR3 is TGTGCCATCAGTGGATCAGTGAACACTGAAGCTTTCTTT. This rearrangement joins TRBV10-3 to TRBJ1-1, with no clear D. Trimming left V 4 bases short and J 0 bases short, with 6 bases between. Germline assignment: CDR1 ENHRY and CDR2 SYGVKD. This CDR3 contains 13 residues.

The CDR3 loop reads CASSSGGRIEPQHF. CDR3 nucleotide sequence: TGTGCCAGCAGTTCCGGGGGGCGCATTGAGCCCCAGCATTTT. The rearrangement joins TRBV28 to TRBJ1-5; TRBD1 might be the D (6 bases). V lost 4 bases and J lost 8, with 15 bases in between. Germline CDR1 MDHEN, CDR2 SYDVKM. This CDR3 has 14 residues.

The chain links TRBV6-5 to TRBJ1-1; 7 bases match TRBD1. CDR1 and CDR2 (germline): MNHEY, SVGAGI. The CDR3 is 13 amino acids. The V gene end was trimmed by 6 bases and the J gene end by 3 bases; junction bases not matched to a gene: 4. CDR3 residues: CASRLQGHTEAFF. The CDR3 region has the DNA TGTGCCAGCAGATTACAGGGGCACACTGAAGCTTTCTTT.

The sample holds one count of this clone. The V call is TRBV5-1, the J call TRBJ2-3; 14 bases are shared with TRBD2. CDR1 is SGHRS and CDR2 is YFSETQ in the germline V gene. The V segment lost 0 bases and the J segment 4 bases; nucleotides outside the gene matches: 4. This CDR3 region has 17 residues. The CDR3 bases are TGCGCCAGCAGCTTGGCCGGGACTAGCGGGGGCCCAGATACGCAGTATTTT. Translating it yields CASSLAGTSGGPDTQYF.

The J gene is TRBJ2-7, the V gene TRBV5-1, with 8 bases fitting TRBD1. The V and J ends lost 5 bases and 7 bases, in that order; junction bases with no gene match: 17. The CDR3 covers 16 residues. Germline CDR1 and CDR2: SGHRS and YFSETQ. CDR3 DNA: TGCGCCAGCAGGTACAGGGGGGACTCCACCGCGGGTGAGCAGTACTTC. The encoded protein is CASRYRGDSTAGEQYF. Full variable domain (outside the CDR3, taken from reference TRBV5-1 and TRBJ2-7): KAGVTQTPRYLIKTRGQQVTLSCSPISGHRSVSWYQQTPGQGLQFLFEYFSETQRNKGNFPGRFSGRQFSNSRSEMNVSTLELGDSALYLCASRYRGDSTAGEQYFGPGTRLTVT.

In this sample, this clone turned up once. The rearrangement joins TRBV5-1 to TRBJ2-7; 9 bases line up with TRBD1. The V segment lost 4 bases and the J segment 6 bases; nucleotides outside the gene matches: 11. CDR3 length: 15 residues. CDR1 is SGHRS and CDR2 is YFSETQ in the germline V gene. The CDR3 region has the DNA TGCGCCAGCAGCACACGTCCCGGGACAGGGACCGAGCAGTACTTC. It specifies CASSTRPGTGTEQYF.